Listed here are 8 T cell receptor beta chains from one sample, sequenced in a study of Graves' ophthalmopathy and Graves' hyperthyroidism. CDR3 regions of TCR beta were amplified from RNA transcripts. Scientists carried out first-round RT-PCR using HTBI primers and then a second-round multiplex PCR. MiXCR, run by TCRdb on the multiplex PCR reads, gives a single entry per CDR3 protein. The sample records more than 300,000 distinct CDR3 sequences, 17% being singletons. Specimen: peripheral blood. The receptors were gathered from an adult woman with stable Graves' hyperthyroidism.

This clonotype was seen ten or more times. J is TRBJ2-2 and V is TRBV11-1; 13 nucleotides align to TRBD2. Trimming took 4 bases from V and 0 from J; bases not matched to a gene: 8. The length of the CDR3 is 19 residues. Germline V lookup: CDR1 SGHAT, CDR2 FQDESV (reference sequence). CDR3 DNA: TGTGCCAGCAGCTCCAAATGGACTAGCGGGAGCCCGAACACCGGGGAGCTGTTTTTT. Its translation is CASSSKWTSGSPNTGELFF. The whole variable domain, filled in from reference TRBV11-1 and TRBJ2-2, reads EAEVAQSPRYKITEKSQAVAFWCDPISGHATLYWYRQILGQGPELLVQFQDESVVDDSQLPKDRFSAERLKGVDSTLKIQPAELGDSAMYLCASSSKWTSGSPNTGELFFGEGSRLTVL.

The table lists this clonotype with many counts. The chain recombines TRBV6-2 or TRBV6-3 with TRBJ1-1, with 7 bases fitting TRBD1. CDR1 is MNHEY and CDR2 is SVGEGT in the germline V gene. The J segment lost 8 bases and the V segment lost 4 bases, leaving 13 bases of the junction unmatched. The CDR3 runs to 15 residues. The CDR3 region is CASSSFTGVVVEAFF. The CDR3 nucleotides read TGTGCCAGCAGTTCCTTTACAGGGGTCGTTGTGGAAGCTTTCTTT.

Many counts were recorded for this clonotype. This sequence joins TRBV12-3 or TRBV12-4 and TRBJ2-2; 7 positions agree with TRBD1. The CDR3 extends over 15 amino acids. The V and J ends lost 6 bases and 0 bases, in that order; junction bases with no gene match: 4. In DNA form, the CDR3 reads TGTGCCAGCAGCCGGACAGGAGCGAACACCGGGGAGCTGTTTTTT. Protein sequence: CASSRTGANTGELFF.

The chain has TRBV19 and TRBJ2-7; 10 bases match TRBD1. V trimming: 4 bases; J trimming: 6 bases; junction bases outside the gene matches: 3. The germline V gene has CDR1 LNHDA and CDR2 SQIVND (reference sequence). The CDR3 length is 13 residues. Here the CDR3 reads CASSTRDRGEQYF. CDR3 coding DNA: TGTGCCAGTAGTACCCGGGACAGGGGCGAGCAGTACTTC.

This clonotype was observed many times. The J gene is TRBJ2-2, the V gene TRBV4-1; perhaps D is TRBD1 or TRBD2 (5 bases each). Germline V gives CDR1 MGHRA, CDR2 YSYEKL. V lost 1 base and J 5 bases, leaving 5 bases between the germline ends. The CDR3 covers 13 residues. The CDR3 protein is CASSQGGTGELFF. The CDR3 nucleotides read TGCGCCAGCAGCCAAGGGGGGACCGGGGAGCTGTTTTTT.

This clonotype was detected a few times. The chain couples TRBV5-8 to TRBJ1-1, with D unresolved. V lost 2 bases and J 1 base, leaving 12 bases between the germline ends. This CDR3 has 15 residues. The germline CDR1 and CDR2 sequences are SGHTS and YDEGEE. The CDR3 loop reads CASSFLEPPNTEAFF. The CDR3 bases are TGTGCCAGCAGCTTCTTAGAGCCGCCGAACACTGAAGCTTTCTTT.

This clonotype was observed many times. The chain has TRBV6-1 and TRBJ2-7; the D is unclear. CDR1 is MNHNS, CDR2 SASEGT, per germline. The V end lost 4 bases, the J end lost 3 bases, and 19 bases lay between the germline ends. CDR3 length equals 16 residues. The CDR3 region has the DNA TGTGCCAGCAGTGTAGTACAGAGAGGCAGAAGCTACGAGCAGTACTTC. This codes for CASSVVQRGRSYEQYF.

This clonotype was counted many times. This chain uses TRBV6-1 with TRBJ2-7, with D tentatively TRBD1 (6 bases). Germline lookup yields CDR1 MNHNS and CDR2 SASEGT. The CDR3 spans 14 residues. The V end lost 7 bases, the J end lost 1 base, and 14 bases lay between the germline ends. As DNA, the CDR3 is TGTGCCAGCAAGGAAGCAGGGGCATCCTACGAGCAGTACTTC. The encoded protein is CASKEAGASYEQYF.